Shown below are 23 T cell receptor beta chains from a single sample sequenced in a study of Tregs in tolerant kidney transplant recipients (dated by TCRdb to about 2019). The library was prepared using the immunoSEQ multiplex PCR assay. What TCRdb holds here is the immuneACCESS table cut down to in-frame rearrangements. Part of the clones is not present; checked against another copy, under half of the missing clones reflect an unresolved V gene, and the others are unexplained. This sample has 90,000 to 120,000 clones in its table, and almost 90% of those were observed once. The top ten hold more than 0.3% of the sample. In light of the paper, this sample's time point label describes: blood sample drawn before combined kidney and bone marrow transplant. Source: CD4+ T cells from blood, taken before the transplant. These TCRs come from a human donor who received a combined kidney and bone marrow transplant.

The gene calls are TRBV6-4 and TRBJ1-4, with D unclear. The germline V and J ends were trimmed by 10 bases and 3 bases, with 21 bases remaining between them. The CDR3 is 16 residues long. The V gene's germline CDR1 is MRHNA and CDR2 SNTAGT. The CDR3 reads CATFAGVWGANEKLFF. The CDR3 DNA reads as TGTGCCACATTTGCTGGGGTATGGGGAGCTAATGAAAAACTGTTTTTT.

This chain links TRBV5-1 with TRBJ2-7, with D perhaps matching TRBD1 (6 bases). This CDR3 comprises 16 residues. CDR1 and CDR2 (germline): SGHRS, YFSETQ. V lost 1 base, J lost 0 bases, and 14 bases lay in between. The CDR3 DNA reads TGCGCCAGCAGCTTGTCTGTGGGGACAATCTCCTACGAGCAGTACTTC. Translation gives CASSLSVGTISYEQYF.

This chain links TRBV28 with TRBJ1-5; a weak D match, TRBD1 (6 bases). There are 15 residues in the CDR3. The V gene lost 6 bases and the J gene lost 0 bases, with 12 bases spanning the gap. Germline CDR1 reads MDHEN; CDR2 reads SYDVKM. CDR3 nucleotides: TGTGCCAGCAGCCCCGGGACACATAGCAATCAGCCCCAGCATTTT. Its translation is CASSPGTHSNQPQHF.

The chain combines TRBV7-2 with TRBJ1-1, with a tentative D call TRBD1 (5 bases). Trimming left V 3 bases short and J 6 bases short, with 17 bases between. The germline V gene has CDR1 SGHTA and CDR2 FQGNSA. The CDR3 covers 15 residues. In nucleotides, the CDR3 is TGTGCCAGCAGCTTTCAGGGAAAGGCACCCGCTGAAGCTTTCTTT. It translates to CASSFQGKAPAEAFF.

Only a few counts were recorded for this clone. The chain combines TRBV27 with TRBJ2-7, with TRBD1 matching 7 bases. V dropped 4 bases and J dropped 0; count of bases not matched to a gene: 9. The germline CDR1 and CDR2 sequences are MNHEY and SMNVEV (reference sequence). CDR3 length: 16 amino acids. CDR3 sequence (DNA): TGTGCCAGCAGTTGGCCAGGGACAGCCCGCTCCTACGAGCAGTACTTC. Translated: CASSWPGTARSYEQYF.

This clone was recorded once. For the CDR3, the DNA is TGCGCCAGCAGCCAATTCACACAGAATGAAAAACTGTTTTTT. Encoded protein: CASSQFTQNEKLFF. The V and J genes are TRBV5-1 and TRBJ1-4, with D unresolved. V lost 4 bases and J lost 5, with 12 bases in between. The CDR3 loop spans 14 amino acids. The germline V gene has CDR1 SGHRS and CDR2 YFSETQ.

The genes are TRBV5-3 and TRBJ1-5; 9 bases align to TRBD1. TRBV5-3 is given ORF status, its function remaining uncertain. V was clipped by 0 bases and J by 1 base; unmatched bases: 8. The CDR3 is 18 residues long. The CDR3, as DNA: TGTGCCAGAAGCTTGGAGGGGGGACAGGGTAGGAGCAATCAGCCCCAGCATTTT. Amino acid sequence: CARSLEGGQGRSNQPQHF.

The CDR3 DNA sequence: TGCGCCAGCAGCCAAGACGGACTAGCGAAGACCTACGAGCAGTACTTC. It translates to CASSQDGLAKTYEQYF. This chain uses TRBV4-1 with TRBJ2-7; 9 bases line up with TRBD2. V lost 0 bases and J lost 2; bases outside the gene matches: 5. The CDR3 length is 16 residues. Germline V gene lookup returns CDR1 MGHRA and CDR2 YSYEKL.

CDR3 region: CASSFGVSGGHTDTQYF. CDR3 DNA sequence: TGCGCCAGCAGCTTTGGGGTTAGCGGGGGACACACAGATACGCAGTATTTT. The chain links TRBV5-1 to TRBJ2-3, with 9 bases fitting TRBD2. In germline, CDR1 is SGHRS, CDR2 YFSETQ. The CDR3 contains 17 residues. Trimming took 2 bases from V and 2 from J; bases not matched to a gene: 9. The variable domain in full, with the rest retrieved from reference TRBV5-1 and TRBJ2-3, is KAGVTQTPRYLIKTRGQQVTLSCSPISGHRSVSWYQQTPGQGLQFLFEYFSETQRNKGNFPGRFSGRQFSNSRSEMNVSTLELGDSALYLCASSFGVSGGHTDTQYFGPGTRLTVL.

This clone was seen only a few times. V and J are TRBV15 and TRBJ2-7, with 7 bases lining up with TRBD2. The CDR3 totals 15 residues. V was clipped by 0 bases and J by 5 bases; unmatched bases: 7. Germline CDR1 reads LNHNV; CDR2 reads YYDKDF (reference sequence). CDR3 sequence: CATSRDPGGADEQYF. The DNA of the CDR3 is TGTGCCACCAGCAGAGATCCGGGGGGTGCGGACGAGCAGTACTTC.

The genes are TRBV10-3 and TRBJ2-7, with 8 bases that match TRBD2. Germline trimming cut 4 bases from V and 0 bases from J; bases unmatched to any gene: 8. Germline CDR1 is ENHRY and CDR2 is SYGVKD. This CDR3 contains 16 residues. As DNA, the CDR3 is TGTGCCATCAGTGTGACTAGCGAGCAGAGCTCCTACGAGCAGTACTTC. Its translation: CAISVTSEQSSYEQYF.

V usage is TRBV6-1 and J usage is TRBJ2-1; possible D gene TRBD2, 6 bases. CDR3 length equals 14 residues. Trimming shortened V by 7 bases and J by 1 base, and 11 bases separated the two germline ends. Germline loops: CDR1 MNHNS, CDR2 SASEGT. DNA of the CDR3: TGTGCCAGCAAAAAGGGGACTTCCTACAATGAGCAGTTCTTC. It specifies CASKKGTSYNEQFF.

V gene TRBV5-4 combines with J gene TRBJ1-2; no definite D call. V gave up 3 bases and J gave up 0 bases, with 15 bases separating them. This CDR3 has 16 residues. Germline CDR1 reads SGHNT; CDR2 reads YYREEE (reference sequence). The CDR3 spells CASSSYAGLANYGYTF. The CDR3 region has the DNA TGTGCCAGCAGCTCCTACGCAGGTTTAGCTAACTATGGCTACACCTTC.

The V call is TRBV15, the J call TRBJ2-1; 7 bases are a match to TRBD1. Germline CDR1 LNHNV, CDR2 YYDKDF (reference sequence). CDR3 length equals 17 residues. With 1 base clipped from V and 4 bases from J, the junction kept 10 bases outside the gene matches. DNA of the CDR3: TGTGCCACCAGCAGAGGTGACAGGGACGGGTCATACAATGAGCAGTTCTTC. Encoded protein: CATSRGDRDGSYNEQFF.

The DNA for the CDR3 is TGCGCCAGCAGCTTGGGTCCTGCTAACTATGGCTACACCTTC. Translated: CASSLGPANYGYTF. V gene TRBV5-1 combines with J gene TRBJ1-2; D is unresolved. CDR1 and CDR2 (germline): SGHRS, YFSETQ. The CDR3 is 14 amino acids. V was shortened by 0 bases and J by 0 bases, with 6 bases between the two germline ends.

This chain joins TRBV27 and TRBJ2-2; D not resolved. CDR1 is MNHEY and CDR2 is SMNVEV in the germline V gene (reference sequence). V lost 0 bases, J lost 3 bases, and 8 bases lay in between. The CDR3 consists of 15 residues. CDR3 nucleotides: TGTGCCAGCAGTTTATCAACTCGGGACACCGGGGAGCTGTTTTTT. Its translation: CASSLSTRDTGELFF.

V is TRBV29-1 and J is TRBJ2-1, with D perhaps TRBD2 (7 bases). V was shortened by 2 bases and J by 6 bases, with 8 bases between the two germline ends. Germline V gene lookup returns CDR1 SQVTM and CDR2 ANQGSEA. There are 12 residues in the CDR3. This CDR3 is CSVERGGNEQFF. The CDR3, as DNA: TGCAGCGTTGAAAGGGGGGGCAATGAGCAGTTCTTC.

The chain links TRBV7-9 to TRBJ2-7; 12 nucleotides align to TRBD2. With 4 bases clipped from V and 6 bases from J, the junction kept 7 bases outside the gene matches. The germline V gene encodes CDR1 SEHNR and CDR2 FQNEAQ (reference sequence). CDR3 length equals 15 residues. Here the CDR3 DNA reads TGTGCCAGCAGCTCAAGACTAGCGGGAGTAGCCGAGCAGTACTTC. Translating gives CASSSRLAGVAEQYF.

This chain links TRBV4-1 with TRBJ1-1; maybe TRBD1 (6 bases). The CDR3 loop spans 17 amino acids. Germline values: CDR1 MGHRA, CDR2 YSYEKL. Trimming cost V 1 base and J 1 base, with 16 bases left between them. CDR3 nucleotide sequence: TGCGCCAGCAGCCAAGGGGGATTGAGACAGGCGAACACTGAAGCTTTCTTT. Its translation is CASSQGGLRQANTEAFF.

The V call is TRBV19, the J call TRBJ2-3, with 9 nucleotides matching TRBD2. Germline CDR1 is LNHDA and CDR2 is SQIVND (reference sequence). The V and J ends lost 7 bases and 4 bases, in that order; junction bases with no gene match: 12. This CDR3 has 16 amino acids. DNA for the CDR3: TGTGCCAGTACTGAGTTGGGCACTAGCGGGTCAGATACGCAGTATTTT. The encoded protein is CASTELGTSGSDTQYF.

The J gene is TRBJ2-2, the V gene TRBV10-3, with unresolved D. Trimming took 3 bases from V and 3 from J, leaving 5 bases between them. The CDR3 runs to 13 residues. The germline V gene encodes CDR1 ENHRY and CDR2 SYGVKD. For the CDR3, the DNA is TGTGCCATCAGTGAATCCGACACCGGGGAGCTGTTTTTT. It codes for CAISESDTGELFF.

This chain uses TRBV7-7 with TRBJ1-1; D unresolved. CDR3 length: 13 amino acids. Trimming cost V 5 bases and J 3 bases, with 10 bases left between them. Germline CDR1 is SSHAT and CDR2 is FNYEAQ (reference sequence). CDR3 nucleotides: TGTGCCAGCAGCCCGGGTCCCTACACTGAAGCTTTCTTT. Translated: CASSPGPYTEAFF. The full variable domain, rest sourced from reference TRBV7-7 and TRBJ1-1, is GAGVSQSPRYKVTKRGQDVTLRCDPISSHATLYWYQQALGQGPEFLTYFNYEAQPDKSGLPSDRFSAERPEGSISTLTIQRTEQRDSAMYRCASSPGPYTEAFFGQGTRLTVV.

V is TRBV7-2 and J is TRBJ2-7; the D gene is possibly TRBD1 (6 bases). The CDR3 totals 15 residues. Trimming removed 2 bases at V and 1 base at J, with 12 bases between. Germline V lookup: CDR1 SGHTA, CDR2 FQGNSA. The CDR3 sequence is CASSLSGTQSYEQYF. CDR3 DNA sequence: TGTGCCAGCAGCTTATCCGGGACACAGTCCTACGAGCAGTACTTC.